This T cell receptor (beta chain) was observed in a study of CD8+CD57+ T cells in acquired aplastic anemia. Study-wide context: When averaged, DNA from sorted CD4+ and CD8+ cells came to approximately 3 ug. Findings and limits, study-wide: Patients were compared with controls for CD8+ Simpson's diversity, and no significant difference emerged. Both patients and controls carried the same twenty-nine CD8+ CDR3 sequences.

A remark on this clonotype: Its specificity is unknown.

TCR beta VDJ combinations and CDR3 sequences were profiled from genomic DNA. Via MiXCR, TCRdb re-called the reads, giving one row per CDR3 protein. The table shows 250,000 to 300,000 distinct CDR3 sequences, with roughly half occurring only once. Sequencing was performed on sorted CD4+, CD8+, or CD8+CD57+ T cells (not recorded which) from PBMCs. The clonotype comes from a human donor with severe aplastic anemia or a healthy control (not recorded which).

This CDR3 reads CASSLDLAGAYEQYF. The CDR3 nucleotides are TGTGCCAGCAGCTTAGACCTAGCGGGAGCATACGAGCAGTACTTC. The chain carries TRBV7-8 and TRBJ2-7; TRBD2 matches at 10 bases. V was clipped by 1 base and J by 4 bases; unmatched bases: 4. CDR1 and CDR2 from the germline V gene are SGHVS and FQNEAQ. The CDR3 runs 15 residues.